The 21 T cell receptor beta chains in this list originate from one sample, sequenced in a study of OX40 agonist ivuxolimab in advanced cancers. Produced via immunoSEQ multiplex PCR; TCRdb's table is partial and in-frame only. Found here are some 30,000 clones, 85% to 95% of them singletons; the top ten hold just under 9.5%. The input for sequencing was CD4+ or CD8+ T cells sorted from blood, taken in a trial of the OX40 agonist ivuxolimab. These receptors came from an adult with an advanced solid tumor such as melanoma, head and neck, liver or kidney cancer.

The chain combines TRBV9 with TRBJ2-2; 8 bases fit TRBD2. The V segment lost 2 bases and the J segment 6 bases; nucleotides outside the gene matches: 9. The germline V gene encodes CDR1 SGDLS and CDR2 YYNGEE. This CDR3 is 16 amino acids long. This CDR3 reads CASSVSGVVYPGELFF. CDR3 nucleotide sequence: TGTGCCAGCAGCGTTAGCGGGGTAGTCTATCCCGGGGAGCTGTTTTTT.

In DNA, the CDR3 is TGCGCCAGCAAGAACACAGATACGCAGTATTTT. This gives the protein CASKNTDTQYF. The chain recombines TRBV4-1 with TRBJ2-3, with D unresolved. The length of the CDR3 is 11 residues. Trimming removed 7 bases from V and 2 bases from J, with 4 bases in between. Germline V gene sequence: CDR1 MGHRA, CDR2 YSYEKL.

The genes are TRBV7-9 and TRBJ2-4, with TRBD1 as a possible D gene (6 bases). V was clipped by 3 bases and J by 6 bases, with 9 bases between them. CDR1 and CDR2 from the germline V gene are SEHNR and FQNEAQ (reference sequence). The CDR3 length is 13 residues. The CDR3 here is CASSLDSRNIQYF. The CDR3, as DNA: TGTGCCAGCAGCTTGGACAGTAGAAACATTCAGTACTTC.

V is TRBV11-2 and J is TRBJ2-1; TRBD2 matches 11 bases. From germline, CDR1 is SGHAT and CDR2 FQNNGV. V was pared by 5 bases and J by 5 bases, with 5 bases of the junction left unmatched. This CDR3 is built from 15 residues. The CDR3 loop is CASSISGRVDNEQFF. The CDR3 DNA follows: TGTGCCAGCAGCATTAGCGGGAGGGTCGACAATGAGCAGTTCTTC.

V gene TRBV7-9 combines with J gene TRBJ2-1, with TRBD1 matching over 7 bases. The length of the CDR3 is 13 residues. Germline CDR1 and CDR2: SEHNR and FQNEAQ (reference sequence). The V segment lost 6 bases and the J segment 5 bases; nucleotides outside the gene matches: 4. CDR3 in DNA: TGTGCCAGCAGGACAGGGTATCACAATGAGCAGTTCTTC. Its protein product is CASRTGYHNEQFF.

V is TRBV7-6 and J is TRBJ1-1; a weak D match, TRBD1 (6 bases). This CDR3 spans 14 amino acids. The ends were cut back, 1 base at V and 1 base at J, with 7 bases in the middle. Germline V gene data show CDR1 as SGHVS and CDR2 as FNYEAQ. CDR3 nucleotides: TGTGCCAGCAGCTTAGTAGGGGGGAACACTGAAGCTTTCTTT. This sequence encodes CASSLVGGNTEAFF.

The chain joins TRBV4-2 to TRBJ2-1, with TRBD1 matching 7 bases. Germline V gene data show CDR1 as LGHNA and CDR2 as YNFKEQ. This CDR3 is 12 amino acids long. The V gene end was trimmed by 6 bases and the J gene end by 8 bases; junction bases not matched to a gene: 4. The CDR3 loop reads CASSEGGDEQFF. The CDR3 DNA reads TGTGCCAGCAGTGAAGGGGGCGATGAGCAGTTCTTC.

The V and J genes are TRBV7-3 and TRBJ2-2; 11 nucleotides agree with TRBD1. The germline CDR1 and CDR2 sequences are SGHTA and FQGTGA. Trimming at V came to 1 base and at J to 6 bases, leaving 10 bases not matched to a gene. This CDR3 is 18 amino acids long. The CDR3 sequence: CASSLIPGGQGAAGELFF. CDR3 nucleotide sequence: TGTGCCAGCAGCTTAATCCCCGGAGGACAGGGGGCCGCCGGGGAGCTGTTTTTT. The variable domain in full, with the rest retrieved from reference TRBV7-3 and TRBJ2-2, is GAGVSQTPSNKVTEKGKYVELRCDPISGHTALYWYRQSLGQGPEFLIYFQGTGAADDSGLPNDRFFAVRPEGSVSTLKIQRTERGDSAVYLCASSLIPGGQGAAGELFFGEGSRLTVL.

DNA for the CDR3: TGTGCCAGCAGCTTCGGTGTAGCCGAAGCTTTCTTT. Protein product: CASSFGVAEAFF. V and J are TRBV7-6 and TRBJ1-1; D remains ambiguous. Germline-derived CDR1 and CDR2 are SGHVS and FNYEAQ. Trimming removed 3 bases from V and 8 bases from J, with 10 bases in between. This CDR3 contains 12 residues.

V usage is TRBV4-2 and J usage is TRBJ2-1, with D unresolved. V was clipped by 3 bases and J by 8 bases, with 14 bases between them. The length of the CDR3 is 14 residues. The V gene's germline CDR1 is LGHNA and CDR2 YNFKEQ. The DNA of the CDR3 is TGTGCCAGCAGCCAGGAGACTGCGAAAGATGAGCAGTTCTTC. Amino acid sequence: CASSQETAKDEQFF.

The rearrangement joins TRBV5-1 to TRBJ2-2; 7 bases are a match to TRBD2. Per the germline V gene, CDR1 is SGHRS and CDR2 is YFSETQ. The CDR3 is 15 residues long. V lost 2 bases and J lost 2; bases outside the gene matches: 3. CDR3 amino acids: CASSLQRENTGELFF. The CDR3 region has the DNA TGCGCCAGCAGCTTACAGCGGGAAAACACCGGGGAGCTGTTTTTT.

The chain has TRBV18 and TRBJ2-1, with D unclear. Trimming removed 4 bases from V and 9 bases from J, with 16 bases in between. The CDR3 is 14 residues long. Germline values: CDR1 KGHSH, CDR2 LQKENI. CDR3 region: CASSLRATDGEQFF. CDR3 coding DNA: TGTGCCAGCTCACTCCGGGCCACAGACGGTGAGCAGTTCTTC.

V and J are TRBV5-1 and TRBJ2-2; D not resolved. The CDR3 runs to 16 residues. Per the germline V gene, CDR1 is SGHRS and CDR2 is YFSETQ. Trimming took off 1 base at V and 0 bases at J, with 10 bases between the two ends. The CDR3 DNA is TGCGCCAGCAGCTTGCCCCGGCAACCGAACACCGGGGAGCTGTTTTTT. It is translated as CASSLPRQPNTGELFF.

CDR3 amino acids: CASSLELPYGYTF. CDR3 in DNA: TGTGCCAGCAGCTTGGAGTTACCCTATGGCTACACCTTC. The chain employs TRBV5-4 and TRBJ1-2, with D uncertain. V was cut by 0 bases and J by 4 bases, with 7 bases left in between. CDR3 length: 13 residues. Germline CDR1 reads SGHNT; CDR2 reads YYREEE (reference sequence).

The CDR3 reads CASSPSGATYGYTF. The DNA of the CDR3 is TGTGCCAGCAGCCCATCGGGGGCTACCTATGGCTACACCTTC. The chain links TRBV11-1 to TRBJ1-2, with D tentatively TRBD1 (6 bases). The CDR3 is 14 residues long. From germline, CDR1 is SGHAT and CDR2 FQDESV (reference sequence). Trimming took off 5 bases at V and 4 bases at J, with 14 bases between the two ends.

J is TRBJ2-7 and V is TRBV4-3; TRBD1 or TRBD2 may be the D gene (5 bases each). CDR3 length: 15 residues. V lost 2 bases and J lost 2, with 13 bases in between. Looked up from germline, CDR1 is LGHNA and CDR2 is YSLEER. This chain's CDR3 is CASSQIRDDTYEQYF. CDR3 nucleotide sequence: TGCGCCAGCAGCCAAATTCGGGACGACACCTACGAGCAGTACTTC.

By sample share, this clone is medium-sized. CDR3 region: CAGRQGWTEAFF. The CDR3 DNA reads TGTGCCGGGAGACAGGGGTGGACTGAAGCTTTCTTT. This chain connects TRBV2 to TRBJ1-1; 8 nucleotides line up with TRBD1. The V gene's germline CDR1 is SNHLY and CDR2 FYNNEI. V lost 11 bases, J lost 5 bases, and 7 bases stayed unmatched. This CDR3 is 12 amino acids long.

This rearrangement joins TRBV2 to TRBJ2-7; D uncertain. The CDR3 extends over 16 amino acids. Trimming removed 7 bases from V and 2 bases from J, with 21 bases in between. Looked up from germline, CDR1 is SNHLY and CDR2 is FYNNEI. The DNA of the CDR3 is TGTGCCAGCAACGAGAAGGGCTGGGGATTCCCCTACGAGCAGTACTTC. Translation gives CASNEKGWGFPYEQYF.

In DNA, the CDR3 is TGTGCCAGCAGTTTTGGACAGGGGGCGCATGAGCAGTTCTTC. It yields the protein CASSFGQGAHEQFF. The rearrangement uses TRBV6-5 and TRBJ2-1; 11 bases align to TRBD1. J was trimmed by 8 bases and V by 4 bases; bases with no gene match: 4. Germline V CDR1 and CDR2: MNHEY, SVGAGI. The CDR3 runs 14 residues.

The chain recombines TRBV5-4 with TRBJ2-5; 8 bases fit TRBD2. After removal of 5 bases from V and 4 bases from J, the junction contained 19 bases not matched to a gene. Looked up from germline, CDR1 is SGHNT and CDR2 is YYREEE (reference sequence). CDR3 length: 18 residues. The CDR3 region is CASRIKSRGANPGETQYF. DNA for the CDR3: TGTGCCAGCAGAATCAAGTCGCGGGGGGCCAACCCTGGAGAGACCCAGTACTTC. Variable domain in full (rest from reference TRBV5-4 and TRBJ2-5): ETGVTQSPTHLIKTRGQQVTLRCSSQSGHNTVSWYQQALGQGPQFIFQYYREEENGRGNFPPRFSGLQFPNYSSELNVNALELDDSALYLCASRIKSRGANPGETQYFGPGTRLLVL.

The rearrangement uses TRBV27 and TRBJ1-1; perhaps TRBD1 as D (5 bases). The germline gives CDR1 MNHEY, CDR2 SMNVEV (reference sequence). This CDR3 has 15 residues. V was shortened by 1 base and J by 5 bases, with 14 bases between the two germline ends. Here the CDR3 reads CASSLWGPRGTEAFF. The CDR3 DNA reads as TGTGCCAGCAGTTTATGGGGCCCCCGAGGTACTGAAGCTTTCTTT.